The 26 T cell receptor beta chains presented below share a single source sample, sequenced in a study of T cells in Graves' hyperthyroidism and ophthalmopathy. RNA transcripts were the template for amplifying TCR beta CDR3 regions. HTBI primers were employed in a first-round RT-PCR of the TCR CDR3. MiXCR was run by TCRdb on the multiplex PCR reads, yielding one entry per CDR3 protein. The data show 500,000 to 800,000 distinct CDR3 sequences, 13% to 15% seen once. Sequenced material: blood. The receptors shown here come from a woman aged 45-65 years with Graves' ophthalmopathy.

CDR3 sequence reads: CASSLDAGVPSYEQYF. For the CDR3, the DNA is TGCGCCAGCAGCTTGGACGCGGGAGTCCCCTCCTACGAGCAGTACTTC. The rearrangement uses TRBV5-1 and TRBJ2-7, with 7 bases that match TRBD2. The germline V gene has CDR1 SGHRS and CDR2 YFSETQ. Germline trimming cut 0 bases from V and 0 bases from J; bases unmatched to any gene: 6. This CDR3 contains 16 residues.

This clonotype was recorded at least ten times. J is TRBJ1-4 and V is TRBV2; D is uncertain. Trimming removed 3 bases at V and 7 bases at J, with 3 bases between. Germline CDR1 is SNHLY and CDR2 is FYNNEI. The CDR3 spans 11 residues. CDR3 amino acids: CASSDGEKLFF. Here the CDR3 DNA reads TGTGCCAGCAGTGACGGTGAAAAACTGTTTTTT.

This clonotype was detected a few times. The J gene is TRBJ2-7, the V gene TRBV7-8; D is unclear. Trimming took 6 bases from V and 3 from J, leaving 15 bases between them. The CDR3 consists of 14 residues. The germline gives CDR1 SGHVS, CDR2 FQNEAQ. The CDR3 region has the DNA TGTGCCAGCAGACCCATGACACCCCACTACGAGCAGTACTTC. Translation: CASRPMTPHYEQYF.

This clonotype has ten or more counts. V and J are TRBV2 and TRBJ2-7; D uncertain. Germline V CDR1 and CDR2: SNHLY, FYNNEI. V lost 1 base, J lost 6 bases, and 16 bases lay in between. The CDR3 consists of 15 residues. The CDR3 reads CASSEVRVLLGEQYF. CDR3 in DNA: TGTGCCAGCAGTGAAGTCCGTGTCCTCCTGGGCGAGCAGTACTTC.

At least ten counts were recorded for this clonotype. The DNA for the CDR3 is TGTGCCAGCAGCTTAAGTACGTTACAGCCCCAGCATTTT. Residues: CASSLSTLQPQHF. The chain carries TRBV7-2 and TRBJ1-5; D call uncertain. Germline loops: CDR1 SGHTA, CDR2 FQGNSA. The CDR3 contains 13 residues. V lost 2 bases to trimming and J lost 7 bases, with 9 bases between them.

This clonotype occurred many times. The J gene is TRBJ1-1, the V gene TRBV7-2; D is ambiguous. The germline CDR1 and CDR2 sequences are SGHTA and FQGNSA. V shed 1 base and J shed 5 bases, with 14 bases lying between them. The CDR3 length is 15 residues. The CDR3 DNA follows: TGTGCCAGCAGCTTAGGTGGGATCCGGAGGACTGAAGCTTTCTTT. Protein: CASSLGGIRRTEAFF.

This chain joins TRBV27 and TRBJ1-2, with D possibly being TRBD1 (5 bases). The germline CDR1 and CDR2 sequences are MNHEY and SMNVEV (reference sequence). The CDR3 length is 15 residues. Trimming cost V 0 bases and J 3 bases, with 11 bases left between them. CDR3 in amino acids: CASSLSFGGDYGYTF. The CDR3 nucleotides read TGTGCCAGCAGTTTATCGTTTGGGGGGGACTATGGCTACACCTTC.

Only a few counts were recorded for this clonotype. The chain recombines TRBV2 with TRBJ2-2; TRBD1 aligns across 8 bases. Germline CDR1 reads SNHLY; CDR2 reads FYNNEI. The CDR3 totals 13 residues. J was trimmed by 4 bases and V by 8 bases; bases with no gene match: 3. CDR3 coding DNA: TGTGCCAGCCTAGACAGGGGCACCGGGGAGCTGTTTTTT. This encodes CASLDRGTGELFF.

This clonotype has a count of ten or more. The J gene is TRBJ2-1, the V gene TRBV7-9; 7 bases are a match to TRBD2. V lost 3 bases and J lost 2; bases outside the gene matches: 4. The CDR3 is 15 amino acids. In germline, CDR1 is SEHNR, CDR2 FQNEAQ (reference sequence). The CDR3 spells CASSFASGPYNEQFF. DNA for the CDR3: TGTGCCAGCAGCTTCGCTAGCGGACCCTACAATGAGCAGTTCTTC.

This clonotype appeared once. As DNA, the CDR3 is TGTGCCAGCAGCTTAGAGCTGGGGGCGGGGGAGCAGTACTTC. Translating it yields CASSLELGAGEQYF. The J gene is TRBJ2-7, the V gene TRBV7-2; tentatively, D is TRBD1 or TRBD2 (6 bases each). Germline loops: CDR1 SGHTA, CDR2 FQGNSA. This CDR3 contains 14 residues. V was cut by 1 base and J by 7 bases, with 14 bases left in between.

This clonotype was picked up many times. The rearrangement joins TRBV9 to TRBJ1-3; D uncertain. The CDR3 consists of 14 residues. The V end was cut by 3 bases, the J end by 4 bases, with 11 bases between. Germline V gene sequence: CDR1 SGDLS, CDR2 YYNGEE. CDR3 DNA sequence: TGTGCCAGCAGCGGTACCGTCGGGGGAAACACCATATATTTT. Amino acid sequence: CASSGTVGGNTIYF.

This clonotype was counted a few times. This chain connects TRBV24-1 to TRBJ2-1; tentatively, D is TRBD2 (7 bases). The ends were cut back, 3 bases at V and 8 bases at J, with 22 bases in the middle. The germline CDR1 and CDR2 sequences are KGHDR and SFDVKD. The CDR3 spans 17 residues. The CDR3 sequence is CATSDGVGGRAGDEQFF. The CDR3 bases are TGTGCCACCAGTGATGGAGTAGGCGGGAGAGCAGGGGATGAGCAGTTCTTC.

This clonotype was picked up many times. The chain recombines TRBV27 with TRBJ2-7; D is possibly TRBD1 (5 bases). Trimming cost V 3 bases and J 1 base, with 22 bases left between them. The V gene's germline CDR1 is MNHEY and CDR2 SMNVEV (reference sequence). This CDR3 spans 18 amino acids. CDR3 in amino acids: CASSFQNTGPTVSYEQYF. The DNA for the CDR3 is TGTGCCAGCAGTTTCCAAAATACAGGCCCGACGGTTTCCTACGAGCAGTACTTC.

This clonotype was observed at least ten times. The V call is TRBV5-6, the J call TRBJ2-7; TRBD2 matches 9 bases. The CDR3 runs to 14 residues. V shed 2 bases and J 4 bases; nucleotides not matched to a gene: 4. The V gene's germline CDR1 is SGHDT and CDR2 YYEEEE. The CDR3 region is CASSFSAGGYEQYF. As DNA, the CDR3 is TGTGCCAGCAGCTTTTCTGCGGGAGGGTACGAGCAGTACTTC.

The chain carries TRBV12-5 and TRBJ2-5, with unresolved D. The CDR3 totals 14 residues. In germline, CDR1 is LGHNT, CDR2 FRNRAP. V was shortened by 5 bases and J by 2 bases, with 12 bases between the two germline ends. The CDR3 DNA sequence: TGTGCTAGTGGTCCCGGTAAAAATCAAGAGACCCAGTACTTC. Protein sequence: CASGPGKNQETQYF.

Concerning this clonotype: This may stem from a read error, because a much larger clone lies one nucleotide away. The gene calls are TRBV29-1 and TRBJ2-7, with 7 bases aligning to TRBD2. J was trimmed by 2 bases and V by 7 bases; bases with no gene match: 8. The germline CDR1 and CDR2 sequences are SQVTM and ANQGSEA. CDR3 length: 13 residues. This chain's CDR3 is CSARTRSPYEQYF. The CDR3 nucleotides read TGCAGCGCTAGGACTAGGAGCCCCTACGAGCAGTACTTC.

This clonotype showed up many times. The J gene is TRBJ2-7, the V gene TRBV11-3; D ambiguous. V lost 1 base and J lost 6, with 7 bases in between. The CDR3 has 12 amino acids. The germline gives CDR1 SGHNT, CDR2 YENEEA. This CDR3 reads CASSLGVFEQYF. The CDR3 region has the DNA TGTGCCAGCAGCTTAGGGGTCTTCGAGCAGTACTTC.

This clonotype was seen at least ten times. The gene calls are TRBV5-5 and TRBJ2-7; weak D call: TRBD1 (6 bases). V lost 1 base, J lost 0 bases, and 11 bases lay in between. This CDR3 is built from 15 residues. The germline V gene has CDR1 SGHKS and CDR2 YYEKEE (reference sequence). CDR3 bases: TGTGCCAGCAGCTTGTCGTCAGGGGACTCCTACGAGCAGTACTTC. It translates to CASSLSSGDSYEQYF.

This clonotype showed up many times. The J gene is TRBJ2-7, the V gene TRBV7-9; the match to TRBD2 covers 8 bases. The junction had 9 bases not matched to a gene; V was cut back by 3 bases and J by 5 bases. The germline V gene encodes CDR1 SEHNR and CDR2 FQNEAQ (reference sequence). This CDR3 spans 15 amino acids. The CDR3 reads CASSFSGGRPHEQYF. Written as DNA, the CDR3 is TGTGCCAGCAGCTTTTCTGGCGGGAGGCCCCACGAGCAGTACTTC.

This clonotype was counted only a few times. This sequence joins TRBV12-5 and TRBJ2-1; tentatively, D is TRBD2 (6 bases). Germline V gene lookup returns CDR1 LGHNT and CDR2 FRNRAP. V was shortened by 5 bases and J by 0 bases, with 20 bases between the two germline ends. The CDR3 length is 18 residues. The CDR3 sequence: CASGLIIASESSYNEQFF. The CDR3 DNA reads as TGTGCTAGTGGTCTCATCATAGCTAGCGAAAGCTCCTACAATGAGCAGTTCTTC.

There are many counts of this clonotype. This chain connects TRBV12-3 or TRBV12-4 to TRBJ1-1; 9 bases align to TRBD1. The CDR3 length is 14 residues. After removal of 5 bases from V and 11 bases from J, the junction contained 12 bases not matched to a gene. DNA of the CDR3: TGTGCCAGCAGTAACCGGGACAGGGTCGGGACTGCTTTCTTT. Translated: CASSNRDRVGTAFF.

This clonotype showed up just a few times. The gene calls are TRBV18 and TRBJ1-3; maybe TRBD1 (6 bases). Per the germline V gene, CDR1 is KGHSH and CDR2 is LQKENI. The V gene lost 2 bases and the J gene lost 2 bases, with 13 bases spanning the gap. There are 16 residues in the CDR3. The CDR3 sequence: CASSPLQGQTGNTIYF. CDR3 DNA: TGTGCCAGCTCACCATTACAGGGTCAGACTGGAAACACCATATATTTT.

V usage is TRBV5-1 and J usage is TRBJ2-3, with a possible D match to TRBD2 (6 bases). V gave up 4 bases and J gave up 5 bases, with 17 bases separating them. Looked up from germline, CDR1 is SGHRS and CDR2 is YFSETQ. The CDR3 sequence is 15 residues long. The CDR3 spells CASSTASELRDTQYF. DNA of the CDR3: TGCGCCAGCAGCACTGCTAGCGAACTAAGAGATACGCAGTATTTT.

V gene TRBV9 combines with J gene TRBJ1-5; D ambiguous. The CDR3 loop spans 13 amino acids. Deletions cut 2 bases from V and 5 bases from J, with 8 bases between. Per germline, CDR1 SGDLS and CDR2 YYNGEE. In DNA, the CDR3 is TGTGCCAGCAGCGTTGCCTTTGATCAGCCCCAGCATTTT. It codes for CASSVAFDQPQHF.

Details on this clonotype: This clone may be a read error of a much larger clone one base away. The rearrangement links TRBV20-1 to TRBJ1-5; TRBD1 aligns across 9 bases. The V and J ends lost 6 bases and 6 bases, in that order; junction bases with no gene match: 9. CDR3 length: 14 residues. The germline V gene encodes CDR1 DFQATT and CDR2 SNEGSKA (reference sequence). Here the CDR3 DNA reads TGCAGTGCACCGGACAGGGGAGGTAGTCAGCCCCAGCATTTT. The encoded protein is CSAPDRGGSQPQHF.

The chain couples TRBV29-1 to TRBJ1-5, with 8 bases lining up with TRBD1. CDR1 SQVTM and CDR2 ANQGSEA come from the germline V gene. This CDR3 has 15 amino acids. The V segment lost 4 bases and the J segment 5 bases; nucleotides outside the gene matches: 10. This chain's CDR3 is CSVGVDRDGYQPQHF. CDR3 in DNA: TGCAGCGTTGGGGTGGACAGGGATGGCTATCAGCCCCAGCATTTT.